This TCR beta chain is drawn from a study of blood T cell repertoires in COVID-19. Study overall: Samples of COVID-19 (acute and convalescent) were obtained from the United States, Italy and Spain. PBMCs, B-cell-depleted T cells, or T cells were the source of the cDNA or gDNA that made up the material.

The CDR3 length is 14 residues. Germline V CDR1 and CDR2: SNHLY, FYNNEI. Trimming took 7 bases from V and 0 from J; bases not matched to a gene: 6. Per the study methods: Reference gene primer amplification gave estimated nucleated cell counts. The method was immunoSEQ multiplex PCR; TCRdb's version includes in-frame clones alone and lacks a portion of them. V, J and clone size reflect that table, while D and trimming were determined from the DNA. The sample has about 80,000 clones, 88% seen once. J is TRBJ2-7 and V is TRBV2; TRBD2 matches at 7 bases. The TCR originated in a woman over 75 with acute or convalescent COVID-19. Sequences were obtained from peripheral blood. This CDR3 reads CASTVAGFSYEQYF. Written as DNA, the CDR3 is TGTGCCAGCACGGTAGCGGGCTTCTCCTACGAGCAGTACTTC.